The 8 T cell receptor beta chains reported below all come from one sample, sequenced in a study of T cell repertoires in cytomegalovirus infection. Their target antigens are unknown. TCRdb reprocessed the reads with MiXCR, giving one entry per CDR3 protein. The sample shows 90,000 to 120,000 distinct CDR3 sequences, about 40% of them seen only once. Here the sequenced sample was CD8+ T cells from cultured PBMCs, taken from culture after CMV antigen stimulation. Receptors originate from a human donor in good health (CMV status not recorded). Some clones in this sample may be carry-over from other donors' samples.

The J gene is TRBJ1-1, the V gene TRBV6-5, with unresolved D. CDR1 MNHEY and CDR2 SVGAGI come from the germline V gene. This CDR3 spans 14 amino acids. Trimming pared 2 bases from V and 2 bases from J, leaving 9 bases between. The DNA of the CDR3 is TGTGCCAGCAGTTACGGGGTCGAAAACACTGAAGCTTTCTTT. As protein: CASSYGVENTEAFF.

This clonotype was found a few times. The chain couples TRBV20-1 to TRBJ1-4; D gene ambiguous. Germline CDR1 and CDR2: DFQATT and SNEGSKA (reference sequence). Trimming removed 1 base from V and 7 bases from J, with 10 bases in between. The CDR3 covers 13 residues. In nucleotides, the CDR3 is TGCAGTGCTAGAGTGCCGAGTGGTGAAAAACTGTTTTTT. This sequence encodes CSARVPSGEKLFF.

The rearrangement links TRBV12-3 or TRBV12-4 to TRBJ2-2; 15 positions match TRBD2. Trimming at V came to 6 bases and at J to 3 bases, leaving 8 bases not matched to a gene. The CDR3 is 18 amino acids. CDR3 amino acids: CASSARTSGGAHTGELFF. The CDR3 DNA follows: TGTGCCAGCAGCGCCAGGACTAGCGGGGGGGCACACACCGGGGAGCTGTTTTTT.

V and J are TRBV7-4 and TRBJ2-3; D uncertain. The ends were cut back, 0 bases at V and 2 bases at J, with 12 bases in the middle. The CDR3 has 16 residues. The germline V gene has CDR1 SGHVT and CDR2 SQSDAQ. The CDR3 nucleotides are TGTGCCAGCAGCTTAGCGGTTGGCGGAAACACAGATACGCAGTATTTT. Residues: CASSLAVGGNTDTQYF.

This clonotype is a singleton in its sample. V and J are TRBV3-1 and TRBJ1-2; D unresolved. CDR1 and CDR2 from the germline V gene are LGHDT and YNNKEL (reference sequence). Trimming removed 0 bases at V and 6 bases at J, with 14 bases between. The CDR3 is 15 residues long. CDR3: CASSQDISGVNGYTF. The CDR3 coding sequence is TGTGCCAGCAGCCAAGACATCTCGGGCGTCAATGGCTACACCTTC.

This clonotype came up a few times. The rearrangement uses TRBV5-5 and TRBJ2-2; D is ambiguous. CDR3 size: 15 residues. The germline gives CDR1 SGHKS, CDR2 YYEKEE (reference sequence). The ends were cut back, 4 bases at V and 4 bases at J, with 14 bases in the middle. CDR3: CASSPRRDFTGELFF. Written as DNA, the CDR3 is TGTGCCAGCAGCCCGAGACGAGACTTCACCGGGGAGCTGTTTTTT.

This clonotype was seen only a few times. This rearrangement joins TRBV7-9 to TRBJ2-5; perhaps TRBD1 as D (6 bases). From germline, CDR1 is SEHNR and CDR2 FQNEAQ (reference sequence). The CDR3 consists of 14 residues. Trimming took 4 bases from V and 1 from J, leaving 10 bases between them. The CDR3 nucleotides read TGTGCCAGCAGCTCGACAGGAACCCAAGAGACCCAGTACTTC. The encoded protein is CASSSTGTQETQYF.

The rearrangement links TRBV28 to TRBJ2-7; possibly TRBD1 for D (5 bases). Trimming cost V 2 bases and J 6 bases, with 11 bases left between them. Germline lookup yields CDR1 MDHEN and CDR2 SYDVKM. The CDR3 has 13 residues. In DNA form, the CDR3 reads TGTGCCAGCAGTTTAGGCAGGGTAAGCGAGCAGTACTTC. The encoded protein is CASSLGRVSEQYF.